The 28 T cell receptor beta chains reported below all come from one sample, sequenced in a study of T cell responses to AZD1222 COVID-19 vaccine. Libraries were prepared by immunoSEQ multiplex PCR; TCRdb keeps only in-frame clonotypes and omits some of them. This sample has around 130,000 clones, with around nine tenths found just once. This specimen was peripheral blood, taken on day 0 of AZD1222 vaccination. The source of these receptors is an adult in good health.

The chain joins TRBV27 to TRBJ1-6, with unresolved D. CDR3 length: 16 residues. Per the germline V gene, CDR1 is MNHEY and CDR2 is SMNVEV (reference sequence). Trimming left V 4 bases short and J 4 bases short, with 14 bases between. In nucleotides, the CDR3 is TGTGCCAGCAGTTCAGGTCGACATTCATATAATTCACCCCTCCACTTT. Translated: CASSSGRHSYNSPLHF.

The CDR3 spells CASSGDAKGGFGYTF. The CDR3 region has the DNA TGCGCCAGCAGCGGAGATGCAAAAGGGGGATTTGGCTACACCTTC. The V gene is TRBV5-1, the J gene TRBJ1-2; maybe TRBD1 (6 bases). The germline V and J ends were trimmed by 4 bases and 7 bases, with 20 bases remaining between them. This CDR3 comprises 15 residues. Germline V gene data show CDR1 as SGHRS and CDR2 as YFSETQ.

In nucleotides, the CDR3 is TGTGCCACCAGCAGAGTTAGGGTGCGGGAGCAGTACTTC. Translation: CATSRVRVREQYF. The gene calls are TRBV15 and TRBJ2-7; the D is unclear. This CDR3 spans 13 amino acids. The germline gives CDR1 LNHNV, CDR2 YYDKDF (reference sequence). Trimming removed 1 base from V and 7 bases from J, with 11 bases in between. Drawing the rest from reference TRBV15 and TRBJ2-7, the complete variable domain is DAMVIQNPRYQVTQFGKPVTLSCSQTLNHNVMYWYQQKSSQAPKLLFHYYDKDFNNEADTPDNFQSRRPNTSFCFLDIRSPGLGDTAMYLCATSRVRVREQYFGPGTRLTVT.

Comment on this clone: The junction shows a germline mismatch at one end, possibly a read error. V is TRBV3-1 (or the pseudogene TRBV3-2) and J is TRBJ2-7; the match to TRBD1 covers 10 bases. The germline CDR1 and CDR2 sequences are LGHDT and YNNKEL (reference sequence). There are 11 residues in the CDR3. The CDR3 here is CASSLGQGVMF. In DNA form, the CDR3 reads TGTGCCAGCAGCCTCGGACAGGGGGTGATGTTC.

The chain has TRBV27 and TRBJ2-7, with D possibly TRBD2 on 6 matching bases. V lost 1 base, J lost 6 bases, and 19 bases lay in between. Germline lookup yields CDR1 MNHEY and CDR2 SMNVEV (reference sequence). CDR3 length: 16 amino acids. The CDR3 loop reads CASSLLRDGTRREQYF. The CDR3 DNA reads as TGTGCCAGCAGTTTATTGCGGGACGGAACTCGGCGCGAGCAGTACTTC.

This clone was picked up a small number of times. The rearrangement uses TRBV7-2 and TRBJ2-3; 12 nucleotides match TRBD2. The CDR3 is 16 amino acids. V shed 5 bases, J shed 4 bases, and the junction held 7 bases outside the gene matches. Germline lookup yields CDR1 SGHTA and CDR2 FQGNSA. The CDR3 protein is CASSPLAGGIADTQYF. The DNA for the CDR3 is TGTGCCAGCAGCCCTCTAGCGGGAGGGATAGCAGATACGCAGTATTTT.

V and J are TRBV5-1 and TRBJ2-7; no clear D gene. The CDR3 covers 14 residues. V was cut by 0 bases and J by 2 bases, with 9 bases left in between. Germline V gene sequence: CDR1 SGHRS, CDR2 YFSETQ. Written as DNA, the CDR3 is TGCGCCAGCAGCTTGGCCGGATCCGCCTACGAGCAGTACTTC. The encoded protein is CASSLAGSAYEQYF. Complete variable domain (other parts from reference TRBV5-1 and TRBJ2-7): KAGVTQTPRYLIKTRGQQVTLSCSPISGHRSVSWYQQTPGQGLQFLFEYFSETQRNKGNFPGRFSGRQFSNSRSEMNVSTLELGDSALYLCASSLAGSAYEQYFGPGTRLTVT.

The gene calls are TRBV15 and TRBJ2-7; D gene uncertain. Germline V gene sequence: CDR1 LNHNV, CDR2 YYDKDF (reference sequence). V was trimmed by 0 bases and J by 6 bases, leaving 9 bases between them. This CDR3 has 13 residues. The CDR3 coding sequence is TGTGCCACCAGCAGAGATCTTGGGTCCGAGCAGTACTTC. Encoded protein: CATSRDLGSEQYF.

This clone was detected only once. The chain links TRBV20-1 to TRBJ1-2; no firm D call. Germline loops: CDR1 DFQATT, CDR2 SNEGSKA (reference sequence). This CDR3 region has 14 residues. The V end lost 3 bases, the J end lost 2 bases, and 13 bases lay between the germline ends. The CDR3 coding sequence is TGCAGTGCTAGTGGAAGGGTAGCAAACTATGGCTACACCTTC. It is translated as CSASGRVANYGYTF.

The chain combines TRBV2 with TRBJ2-5; tentatively, D is TRBD1 or TRBD2 (5 bases each). The germline CDR1 and CDR2 sequences are SNHLY and FYNNEI. This CDR3 has 14 residues. Trimming removed 4 bases at V and 7 bases at J, with 16 bases between. CDR3 in amino acids: CASSGGTRGATQYF. CDR3 nucleotide sequence: TGTGCCAGCAGTGGGGGGACCCGAGGCGCGACCCAGTACTTC. The full variable domain, in which reference TRBV2 and TRBJ2-5 provide the parts outside the CDR3, is EPEVTQTPSHQVTQMGQEVILRCVPISNHLYFYWYRQILGQKVEFLVSFYNNEISEKSEIFDDQFSVERPDGSNFTLKIRSTKLEDSAMYFCASSGGTRGATQYFGPGTRLLVL.

The count of this clone is one. The gene calls are TRBV10-1 and TRBJ2-2; TRBD2 might be the D (6 bases). The V end lost 6 bases, the J end lost 4 bases, and 15 bases lay between the germline ends. Germline CDR1 reads WNHNN; CDR2 reads SYGVQD (reference sequence). This CDR3 region has 15 residues. The CDR3 loop reads CASSPTSGPTGELFF. The CDR3 nucleotides read TGCGCCAGCAGCCCCACAAGCGGGCCCACCGGGGAGCTGTTTTTT.

The V call is TRBV4-2, the J call TRBJ1-2; D ambiguous. The V end was cut by 0 bases, the J end by 3 bases, with 11 bases between. The CDR3 is 15 amino acids. The V gene's germline CDR1 is LGHNA and CDR2 YNFKEQ. Written as DNA, the CDR3 is TGTGCCAGCAGCCAAGATGAGGGCCAGCACTATGGCTACACCTTC. It specifies CASSQDEGQHYGYTF.

The chain carries TRBV29-1 and TRBJ2-7; D is undetermined. V was clipped by 4 bases and J by 0 bases, with 10 bases between them. The CDR3 is 13 residues long. CDR1 and CDR2 from the germline V gene are SQVTM and ANQGSEA. Here the CDR3 reads CSVAPKSSYEQYF. Written as DNA, the CDR3 is TGCAGCGTTGCCCCCAAGAGCTCCTACGAGCAGTACTTC.

The chain is built from TRBV10-2 and TRBJ2-7; the D gene is possibly TRBD1 (5 bases). The CDR3 covers 14 residues. V lost 6 bases to trimming and J lost 6 bases, with 18 bases between them. Per germline, CDR1 WSHSY and CDR2 SAAADI. The CDR3 DNA is TGCGCCAGCAGCCCGGACACGGCAGGTTTCGAGCAGTACTTC. Translated: CASSPDTAGFEQYF.

The CDR3 nucleotides are TGTGCCAGCAGCCAAAGTCGGCTCAGGGAGGTTTCTGAAGCTTTCTTT. Protein: CASSQSRLREVSEAFF. The chain uses TRBV3-1 (or the pseudogene TRBV3-2) and TRBJ1-1; a possible D gene is TRBD1 (5 bases). The CDR3 consists of 16 residues. Per the germline V gene, CDR1 is LGHDT and CDR2 is YNNKEL (reference sequence). The germline V and J ends were trimmed by 2 bases and 6 bases, with 19 bases remaining between them.

V and J are TRBV7-3 and TRBJ2-1, with 7 bases aligning to TRBD2. This CDR3 is built from 13 residues. Germline V gene sequence: CDR1 SGHTA, CDR2 FQGTGA. The ends lost 6 bases at V and 6 bases at J; junction bases unmatched: 5. This CDR3 reads CASSSSGFNEQFF. CDR3 in DNA: TGTGCCAGCAGTTCTAGCGGTTTCAATGAGCAGTTCTTC.

The genes are TRBV9 and TRBJ1-2; TRBD1 aligns across 7 bases. The J segment lost 2 bases and the V segment lost 3 bases, leaving 10 bases of the junction unmatched. Looked up from germline, CDR1 is SGDLS and CDR2 is YYNGEE. The CDR3 covers 16 residues. The chain's CDR3 is CASSENPGQQNYGYTF. The CDR3 DNA sequence: TGTGCCAGCAGCGAAAACCCGGGACAGCAGAACTATGGCTACACCTTC.

V gene TRBV19 combines with J gene TRBJ1-2; the D gene is possibly TRBD1 (5 bases). The V end was cut by 1 base, the J end by 6 bases, with 24 bases between. Germline V gene lookup returns CDR1 LNHDA and CDR2 SQIVND (reference sequence). The CDR3 has 18 residues. CDR3 coding DNA: TGTGCCAGTAGTATAGTGTGGCAGGGAGTTTGGCCGGCGGATGGCTACACCTTC. Protein: CASSIVWQGVWPADGYTF.

The chain combines TRBV12-3 or TRBV12-4 with TRBJ1-6; weak D call: TRBD1 (5 bases). The germline V and J ends were trimmed by 5 bases and 7 bases, with 9 bases remaining between them. The CDR3 has 13 residues. The CDR3 sequence: CASSGDGNSPLHF. In DNA form, the CDR3 reads TGTGCCAGCAGTGGGGACGGAAATTCACCCCTCCACTTT.

The chain carries TRBV5-1 and TRBJ1-2, with 9 bases fitting TRBD1. CDR1 SGHRS and CDR2 YFSETQ come from the germline V gene. The V gene end was trimmed by 0 bases and the J gene end by 5 bases; junction bases not matched to a gene: 2. The CDR3 runs to 14 residues. For the CDR3, the DNA is TGCGCCAGCAGCTTGGTGGGACAGGGTTATGGCTACACCTTC. Protein product: CASSLVGQGYGYTF. Filled out from reference TRBV5-1 and TRBJ1-2, the complete variable domain reads KAGVTQTPRYLIKTRGQQVTLSCSPISGHRSVSWYQQTPGQGLQFLFEYFSETQRNKGNFPGRFSGRQFSNSRSEMNVSTLELGDSALYLCASSLVGQGYGYTFGSGTRLTVV.

This clone was observed once. The V call is TRBV5-6, the J call TRBJ2-7, with a weak D call TRBD2 (6 bases). The CDR3 spans 17 residues. The V end lost 8 bases, the J end lost 3 bases, and 27 bases lay between the germline ends. Germline values: CDR1 SGHDT, CDR2 YYEEEE. The CDR3 region has the DNA TGTGCCAGAGCCCTAATCCGACCGGGGGTACCTTTCTACGAGCAGTACTTC. Encoded protein: CARALIRPGVPFYEQYF. The variable domain in full, with the rest retrieved from reference TRBV5-6 and TRBJ2-7, is DAGVTQSPTHLIKTRGQQVTLRCSPKSGHDTVSWYQQALGQGPQFIFQYYEEEERQRGNFPDRFSGHQFPNYSSELNVNALLLGDSALYLCARALIRPGVPFYEQYFGPGTRLTVT.

This clone showed up just once. CDR3 bases: TGTGCCAGCAGGAGGGCCGGGGAGCTGTTTTTT. Amino acid sequence: CASRRAGELFF. V and J are TRBV12-3 or TRBV12-4 and TRBJ2-2; TRBD2 might be the D (5 bases). CDR3 size: 11 residues. V dropped 6 bases and J dropped 6 bases, with 5 bases sitting between them.

This clone was observed a handful of times. This chain links TRBV2 with TRBJ1-5, with 7 bases lining up with TRBD1. CDR3 length equals 15 residues. Germline CDR1 SNHLY, CDR2 FYNNEI. V gave up 3 bases and J gave up 3 bases; unmatched junction bases: 5. The CDR3 DNA follows: TGTGCCAGCAGTGAGACAGGGTGGTACAATCAGCCCCAGCATTTT. Translating gives CASSETGWYNQPQHF.

The chain joins TRBV29-1 to TRBJ2-1, with D possibly matching TRBD1 (6 bases). Germline CDR1 SQVTM, CDR2 ANQGSEA. CDR3 length equals 14 residues. V shed 4 bases and J shed 0 bases, with 10 bases lying between them. CDR3 sequence reads: CSVAGTNSYNEQFF. DNA for the CDR3: TGCAGCGTTGCAGGGACAAACTCCTACAATGAGCAGTTCTTC.

The chain recombines TRBV5-1 with TRBJ1-3; 7 bases fit TRBD1. The CDR3 spans 15 residues. The junction had 8 bases not matched to a gene; V was cut back by 4 bases and J by 4 bases. CDR1 and CDR2 from the germline V gene are SGHRS and YFSETQ. The CDR3 DNA reads TGCGCCAGCAGCAACAGACAGGGAGCAGGAAACACCATATATTTT. As protein: CASSNRQGAGNTIYF.

The chain employs TRBV5-1 and TRBJ2-1; D is unclear. This CDR3 has 17 amino acids. Trimming shortened V by 0 bases and J by 0 bases, and 13 bases separated the two germline ends. Germline V gene lookup returns CDR1 SGHRS and CDR2 YFSETQ. This CDR3 reads CASSLGTADVSYNEQFF. CDR3 DNA: TGCGCCAGCAGCTTGGGGACGGCAGACGTCTCCTACAATGAGCAGTTCTTC.

The rearrangement joins TRBV7-6 to TRBJ2-5, with 7 bases identical to TRBD2. This CDR3 region has 16 residues. Looked up from germline, CDR1 is SGHVS and CDR2 is FNYEAQ. J lost 6 bases, V lost 4 bases, and 14 bases had no gene match. The CDR3 here is CASSSPGRERIQTQYF. The CDR3 bases are TGTGCCAGCAGCTCTCCTGGGAGGGAGAGGATACAGACCCAGTACTTC.

The chain carries TRBV2 and TRBJ2-7; D is possibly TRBD2 (6 bases). Germline V lookup: CDR1 SNHLY, CDR2 FYNNEI. The length of the CDR3 is 12 residues. Between the trimmed V and J ends, which lost 5 bases and 9 bases, there was a span of 14 bases. CDR3 amino acids: CASSRDLGGQYF. Here the CDR3 DNA reads TGTGCCAGCAGTCGGGACCTGGGGGGGCAGTACTTC.